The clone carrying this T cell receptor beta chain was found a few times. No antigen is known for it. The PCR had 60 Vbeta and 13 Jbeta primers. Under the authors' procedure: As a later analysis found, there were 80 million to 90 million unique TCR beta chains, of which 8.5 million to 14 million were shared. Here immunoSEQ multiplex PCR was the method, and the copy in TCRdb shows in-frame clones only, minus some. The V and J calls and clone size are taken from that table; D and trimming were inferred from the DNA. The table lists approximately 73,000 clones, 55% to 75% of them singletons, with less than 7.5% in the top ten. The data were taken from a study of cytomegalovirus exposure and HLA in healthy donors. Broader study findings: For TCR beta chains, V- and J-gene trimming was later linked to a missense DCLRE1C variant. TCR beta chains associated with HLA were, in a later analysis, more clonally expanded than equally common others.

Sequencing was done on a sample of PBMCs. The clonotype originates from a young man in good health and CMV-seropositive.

DNA of the CDR3: TGTGCCTGGAGCTTAACTAGCGGGAAAAACATTCAGTACTTC. Protein product: CAWSLTSGKNIQYF. V and J are TRBV30 and TRBJ2-4; 9 bases align to TRBD2. Germline trimming cut 3 bases from V and 4 bases from J; bases unmatched to any gene: 4. The CDR3 is made up of 14 amino acids. From germline, CDR1 is GTSNPN and CDR2 SVGIG (reference sequence).